A selection of T cell receptor beta chains follows, all from one sample in a study of spatial heterogeneity in lung cancer. TCRdb re-called the 5' RACE reads through MiXCR, storing one row per CDR3 protein. The repertoire includes about 120,000 distinct CDR3 sequences, 12% of them detected once, and roughly 15% sits in the top ten. Sample: PBMCs, taken at follow-up. The receptors here all came from a male donor with early-stage non-small cell lung cancer. The CDR3 runs from the conserved cysteine through the conserved F or W. The order of the fields is D gene, clone size, J gene, V gene, CDR3 DNA, CDR3 protein. A D gene is named only where the DNA matches it firmly. Some rows mark clone size as missing; the rest say once, few, many or name a class of expanded clone.

>-|many|TRBJ2-1|TRBV9
TGTGCCAGCAGCGTAGTCCCTCTGGACGAGCAGTTCTTC
CASSVVPLDEQFF
>-|few|TRBJ2-7|TRBV5-6
TGTGCCAGCAGCCTGGGATCGCGACGGGGTCAGAGCTCCTACGAGCAGTACTTC
CASSLGSRRGQSSYEQYF
>TRBD1|-|TRBJ1-5|TRBV4-1
TGCGCCAGCAGCCAGTTCCCTGCGAGGGGGCCGGATCAGCCCCAGCATTTT
CASSQFPARGPDQPQHF
>-|many|TRBJ2-6|TRBV7-3
TGTGCCAGCAGCTTAACGAGAGGCGGGGCAATTGGCTCTGGGGCCAACGTCCTGACTTTC
CASSLTRGGAIGSGANVLTF
>TRBD1|few|TRBJ1-2|TRBV20-1
TGCAGTGCGAGGGGGACAGGATATGGCTACACCTTC
CSARGTGYGYTF
>-|many|TRBJ1-2|TRBV6-5
TGTGCCAGCAGTAAGGACAGCCTCTATGGCTACACCTTC
CASSKDSLYGYTF
>-|-|TRBJ1-4|TRBV7-2
TGTGCCAGCAGCTTAGGGACAAACGGAGGAAAACTGTTTTTT
CASSLGTNGGKLFF
>-|-|TRBJ2-7|TRBV5-1
TGCGCCAGCAGCGCCCCCATGGACCAGGAGGAGGACGAGCAGTACTTC
CASSAPMDQEEDEQYF
>TRBD2|many|TRBJ2-4|TRBV28
TGTGCCAGCAGTTTTAAGGGACTATCTCAAAACATTCAGTACTTC
CASSFKGLSQNIQYF
>-|many|TRBJ2-5|TRBV29-1
TGCAGTTTCCCGGTCGGAGGGGAGACCCAGTACTTC
CSFPVGGETQYF
>-|-|TRBJ1-5|TRBV6-2/TRBV6-3
TGTGCCAGCAGTCCTCCCGCGAGTCAGCCCCAGCATTTT
CASSPPASQPQHF
>-|many|TRBJ2-2|TRBV5-4
TGTGCCAGCAGCTTTAGTCCCGGGGAGCTGTTTTTT
CASSFSPGELFF
>-|few|TRBJ1-2|TRBV27
TGTGCCAGCAGTTTATCGAGCGGTCGTTCTAACTATGGCTACACCTTC
CASSLSSGRSNYGYTF
>-|many|TRBJ2-5|TRBV7-7
TGTGCTAGCAGCTTTGGGCAGCAAGAGACCCAGTACTTC
CASSFGQQETQYF
>TRBD1|many|TRBJ1-5|TRBV6-1
TGTGCCAGCAATACAGGGGGCGCGGCAGGCCCCCAGCATTTT
CASNTGGAAGPQHF
>-|-|TRBJ2-2|TRBV12-3/TRBV12-4
TGTGCCAGCAGTTGGGACATAAAAAACACCGGGGAGCTGTTTTTT
CASSWDIKNTGELFF
>-|few|TRBJ2-1|TRBV6-6
TGTGCCAGCAGTAGGGTTCAGGGCCCCTACAATGAGCAGTTCTTC
CASSRVQGPYNEQFF
>TRBD2|few|TRBJ2-3|TRBV4-1
TGCGCCAGCAGCCAATGGGGGGGTCGGGCAGATACGCAGTATTTT
CASSQWGGRADTQYF
>-|few|TRBJ2-2|TRBV29-1
TGCAGCGTTGAAAGACAGCTTAACACCGGGGAGCTGTTTTTT
CSVERQLNTGELFF
>-|many|TRBJ2-3|TRBV28
TGTGCCAGCGACGGAGGGGGAGCCACAGATACGCAGTATTTT
CASDGGGATDTQYF
>-|many|TRBJ1-1|TRBV5-5
TGTGCCAGCAGCTTGATGACTAATTCGGGAACTGAAGCTTTCTTT
CASSLMTNSGTEAFF
>-|-|TRBJ2-3|TRBV2
TGTGCCAGCAGTGAGGGGGGTAATACGCAGTATTTT
CASSEGGNTQYF
>-|many|TRBJ1-5|TRBV29-1
TGCAGCGTCGCTCAGGATAGCAATCAGCCCCAGCATTTT
CSVAQDSNQPQHF